This T cell receptor (beta chain) was captured by sequencing in a study of blood T cell repertoires in COVID-19. Looking at the study overall: In each case, the material was cDNA or gDNA derived from T cells, B-cell-depleted T cells, or PBMCs.

This clone was counted a single time. Libraries were prepared by immunoSEQ multiplex PCR; TCRdb keeps only in-frame clonotypes and omits some of them. The sample comprises 300,000 or so clones, more than 70% of which are singletons, and roughly 1.3% rests with the top ten. Sequencing was carried out using peripheral blood. The TCR comes from a woman aged 50 to 60 with acute or convalescent COVID-19.

CDR3 in amino acids: CAWSGQGSLGNTIYF. The DNA of the CDR3 is TGTGCCTGGAGTGGACAGGGATCATTAGGAAACACCATATATTTT. V usage is TRBV30 and J usage is TRBJ1-3, with 7 positions matching TRBD1. The CDR3 is 15 residues long. J lost 4 bases, V lost 1 base, and 7 bases had no gene match. Germline CDR1 is GTSNPN and CDR2 is SVGIG (reference sequence).